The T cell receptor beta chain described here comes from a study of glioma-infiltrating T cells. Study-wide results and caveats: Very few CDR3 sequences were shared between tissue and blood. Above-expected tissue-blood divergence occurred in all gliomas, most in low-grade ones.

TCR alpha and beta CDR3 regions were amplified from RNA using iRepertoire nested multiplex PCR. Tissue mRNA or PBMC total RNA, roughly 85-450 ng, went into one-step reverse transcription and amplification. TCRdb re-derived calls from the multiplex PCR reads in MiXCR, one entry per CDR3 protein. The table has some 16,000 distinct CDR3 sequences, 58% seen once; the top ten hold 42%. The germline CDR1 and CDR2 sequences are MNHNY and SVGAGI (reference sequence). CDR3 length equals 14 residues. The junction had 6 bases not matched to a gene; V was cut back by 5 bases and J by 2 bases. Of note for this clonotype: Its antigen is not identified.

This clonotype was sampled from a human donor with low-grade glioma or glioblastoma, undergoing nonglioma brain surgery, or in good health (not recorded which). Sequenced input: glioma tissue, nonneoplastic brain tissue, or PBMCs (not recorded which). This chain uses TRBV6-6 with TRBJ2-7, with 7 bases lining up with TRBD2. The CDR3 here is CASSLSGAAYEQYF. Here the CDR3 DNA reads TGTGCCAGCAGTCTCAGCGGGGCGGCCTACGAGCAGTACTTC.